This T cell receptor (beta chain) comes out of a study of beta chain features in type 1 diabetes. Approximately 110 mL of blood, on average, came from one heparinised draw per donor. Sorted CD4+ subsets: naive, central memory, regulatory, stem cell-like memory (CD45RO/CCR7/CD25/CD127/CD95/CD27 panel). Remarks on this clone: Distinct nucleotide sequences in the sample also encode this CDR3.

Trimming pared 3 bases from V and 1 base from J, leaving 6 bases between. The CDR3 runs to 13 residues. Looked up from germline, CDR1 is SGHTA and CDR2 is FQGNSA. The sequenced template was cDNA made from the entire isolated RNA. Mean read depth for naive, central memory and regulatory T cell samples was around 3.5 million reads. Data came from immunoSEQ multiplex PCR; TCRdb stores just in-frame clones and leaves some out. The table has about 220,000 clones, 9.5% to 13% seen once. The specimen sequenced was central memory CD4+ T cells from blood. The chain couples TRBV7-2 to TRBJ1-1; unclear D gene. The source is a man aged 18 to 30 in good health. CDR3 residues: CASSFSRNTEAFF. CDR3 nucleotide sequence: TGTGCCAGCAGCTTCTCCAGGAACACTGAAGCTTTCTTT.